Below are 15 T cell receptor beta chains sequenced from a single sample in a study of response to subunit inactivated influenza vaccine. MiXCR, applied by TCRdb to the RT-PCR reads, yields one record per CDR3 protein. The repertoire holds around 530,000 distinct CDR3 sequences, with 16% as singletons. The sequencing used CD4+ T cells sorted from PBMCs, collected less than 30 months after vaccination. The receptors derive from a man aged 45-69 years who received an inactivated influenza vaccine.

The V gene is TRBV29-1, the J gene TRBJ2-7; 10 bases map to TRBD1. Germline V gene sequence: CDR1 SQVTM, CDR2 ANQGSEA. Losses at the gene ends were 5 bases for V and 2 bases for J; bases not matched to a gene: 6. This CDR3 region has 14 residues. The CDR3, as DNA: TGCAGCGTTCTCGCCGGGACAGGGGCCTACGAGCAGTACTTC. Translation gives CSVLAGTGAYEQYF.

This clonotype appeared a few times. The chain is built from TRBV6-5 and TRBJ1-1; D unclear. Trimming removed 3 bases at V and 1 base at J, with 21 bases between. In germline, CDR1 is MNHEY, CDR2 SVGAGI. The CDR3 runs 18 residues. CDR3 residues: CASSYLGKRLTRNTEAFF. CDR3 coding DNA: TGTGCCAGCAGTTATTTGGGAAAACGGCTCACAAGGAACACTGAAGCTTTCTTT.

This clonotype has a handful of counts. The J gene is TRBJ2-1, the V gene TRBV9; 7 positions match TRBD1. CDR3 size: 14 residues. V trimming: 0 bases; J trimming: 8 bases; junction bases outside the gene matches: 5. Germline CDR1 is SGDLS and CDR2 is YYNGEE. The CDR3 coding sequence is TGTGCCAGCAGCGTAGATGACAGGGTGGATGAGCAGTTCTTC. Translating it yields CASSVDDRVDEQFF.

The rearrangement joins TRBV2 to TRBJ2-1, with D possibly TRBD1 on 5 matching bases. Trimming stripped 3 bases from V and 7 bases from J, with 10 bases between. The CDR3 sequence is 13 residues long. The germline gives CDR1 SNHLY, CDR2 FYNNEI. The CDR3 DNA reads TGTGCCAGCAGTGAGTCTAGGGGAAATGAGCAGTTCTTC. This codes for CASSESRGNEQFF.

In its sample, this clonotype was seen a few times. In DNA form, the CDR3 reads TGTGCCATCAGTGAGTCTCCGCGGCCCTATGGCTACACCTTC. Amino acid sequence: CAISESPRPYGYTF. V and J are TRBV10-3 and TRBJ1-2; D remains ambiguous. From germline, CDR1 is ENHRY and CDR2 SYGVKD. The CDR3 spans 14 residues. The germline V and J ends were trimmed by 0 bases and 4 bases, with 9 bases remaining between them.

This clonotype was detected only a few times. This chain joins TRBV18 and TRBJ1-1; no clear D gene. V lost 0 bases and J lost 4, with 12 bases in between. Germline CDR1 reads KGHSH; CDR2 reads LQKENI. The CDR3 runs to 15 residues. The DNA of the CDR3 is TGTGCCAGCTCACCACCGGTAGCCGAGGGCACTGAAGCTTTCTTT. Its protein product is CASSPPVAEGTEAFF.

The V call is TRBV6-2 or TRBV6-3, the J call TRBJ1-2; tentatively, D is TRBD1 (5 bases). V shed 2 bases and J shed 8 bases, with 21 bases lying between them. Germline V gives CDR1 MNHEY, CDR2 SVGEGT. The CDR3 totals 16 residues. CDR3 nucleotide sequence: TGTGCCAGCAGTTACACCAGGACACCCAAGAAAGGAGGCTACACCTTC. Encoded protein: CASSYTRTPKKGGYTF.

The V and J genes are TRBV7-2 and TRBJ1-5; D is unresolved. CDR3 length equals 13 residues. V lost 1 base to trimming and J lost 5 bases, with 6 bases between them. Looked up from germline, CDR1 is SGHTA and CDR2 is FQGNSA. The CDR3 region is CASSLVFDQPQHF. The CDR3 DNA is TGTGCCAGCAGCTTAGTGTTCGATCAGCCCCAGCATTTT.

The J gene is TRBJ2-1, the V gene TRBV19, with 12 bases matching TRBD2. The CDR3 has 19 residues. Germline CDR1 LNHDA, CDR2 SQIVND (reference sequence). Trimming removed 0 bases from V and 6 bases from J; junction bases left unmatched: 12. CDR3 in DNA: TGTGCCAGTAGTATAGATCCCCCCATTCTAGCGGGGGGGACCAATGAGCAGTTCTTC. It yields the protein CASSIDPPILAGGTNEQFF.

This clonotype was detected a few times. The chain employs TRBV4-1 and TRBJ2-1, with 9 bases identical to TRBD2. The CDR3 spans 17 residues. Trimming took 3 bases from V and 3 from J; bases not matched to a gene: 9. CDR1 is MGHRA, CDR2 YSYEKL, per germline. The CDR3 loop is CASSHPLLAGRYNEQFF. For the CDR3, the DNA is TGCGCCAGCAGCCACCCTCTCCTAGCGGGGCGCTACAATGAGCAGTTCTTC.

This clonotype was seen only a few times. The rearrangement joins TRBV6-1 to TRBJ1-2, with 9 bases fitting TRBD1. J lost 7 bases, V lost 5 bases, and 8 bases had no gene match. The CDR3 is 14 amino acids. Germline lookup yields CDR1 MNHNS and CDR2 SASEGT. The CDR3 DNA reads as TGTGCCAGCAGTAAACAGGGGGCGGAAGCTGGCTACACCTTC. Translation gives CASSKQGAEAGYTF.

The chain employs TRBV18 and TRBJ2-3, with unresolved D. The CDR3 length is 12 residues. Germline V gene sequence: CDR1 KGHSH, CDR2 LQKENI. The V and J ends lost 5 bases and 6 bases respectively, with 9 bases between them. The CDR3, as DNA: TGTGCCAGCTCATCCCGCAGGGATACGCAGTATTTT. Residues: CASSSRRDTQYF.

This clonotype was detected a few times. V gene TRBV24-1 combines with J gene TRBJ2-5; D might be TRBD1 (5 bases). This CDR3 spans 12 amino acids. In germline, CDR1 is KGHDR, CDR2 SFDVKD. The V end was cut by 5 bases, the J end by 7 bases, with 10 bases between. The CDR3 DNA reads as TGTGCCACCAGTGGGCAGGGTGGGACCCAGTACTTC. This codes for CATSGQGGTQYF.

Of note for this clonotype: Mismatch with germline at one junction end may stem from a read error. The chain has TRBV12-3 or TRBV12-4 and TRBJ2-2; TRBD2 might be the D (6 bases). CDR3 size: 15 residues. CDR3 sequence: CASREDPVNTGELFF. The CDR3 DNA reads as TGTGCTAGCAGGGAGGACCCTGTGAACACCGGGGAGCTGTTTTTT.

This clonotype was counted many times. The chain carries TRBV5-1 and TRBJ1-1; tentative D call: TRBD1 (6 bases). Trimming took 0 bases from V and 3 from J, leaving 9 bases between them. Germline V gene sequence: CDR1 SGHRS, CDR2 YFSETQ. There are 14 residues in the CDR3. In nucleotides, the CDR3 is TGCGCCAGCAGCTTGGACAGGGCCGACACTGAAGCTTTCTTT. Protein product: CASSLDRADTEAFF.